This T cell receptor beta chain emerged from a study of blood T cell repertoires in COVID-19. Germline CDR1 reads MNHEY; CDR2 reads SMNVEV (reference sequence). Trimming took off 6 bases at V and 3 bases at J, with 11 bases between the two ends. This CDR3 is built from 13 residues. Profiled with immunoSEQ multiplex PCR; TCRdb holds only in-frame clones, not every one. The sample has about 160,000 clones; 85% to 90% are singletons. The sample was peripheral blood. The TCR was taken from a woman between 65 and 79 years old with COVID-19, enrolled during active disease. This chain connects TRBV27 to TRBJ1-2, with a weak D call TRBD1 (6 bases). This chain's CDR3 is CASRPQGYYGYTF. The CDR3 coding sequence is TGTGCCAGCAGGCCCCAGGGGTACTATGGCTACACCTTC.